This TCR beta chain appears in the sequencing data of a study of blood T cell repertoires in COVID-19. Study overall: Donors in the United States, Italy and Spain gave samples during acute or convalescent COVID-19. From T cells, B-cell-depleted T cells, or PBMCs came the material, which was cDNA or gDNA.

Germline V gene data show CDR1 as GTSNPN and CDR2 as SVGIG (reference sequence). The CDR3 extends over 15 amino acids. V was pared by 2 bases and J by 7 bases, with 8 bases of the junction left unmatched. Source study methods: Scientists estimated how many nucleated cells there were by amplifying reference gene primers. Repertoires were generated with immunoSEQ multiplex PCR, while TCRdb's copy carries only in-frame clones and drops some. V, J and clone size reflect that table, while D and trimming were determined from the DNA. The sample lists under 300,000 clones, 82% occurring once. This receptor was taken from a woman aged 18-29 years with acute or convalescent COVID-19. What was sequenced was peripheral blood. The rearrangement uses TRBV30 and TRBJ2-1; 10 positions agree with TRBD1. The CDR3 region has the DNA TGTGCCTGGAGTCCCCGGGACAGGGGAGGGAATGAGCAGTTCTTC. Protein sequence: CAWSPRDRGGNEQFF.